Presented here are 25 T cell receptor beta chains from one specimen sequenced in a study of vaccination effects on CD4 cells after COVID-19. Profiling relied on immunoSEQ multiplex PCR, and the TCRdb table lists in-frame clones only, not all of them. The sample shows around 15,000 clones, around 75% of them seen only once. Before sequencing took place, the ViraFEST assay used viral peptide pools to expand antigen-specific CD4+ T cells. With roughly nine days of culture completed, CD4+ T cells were isolated. It was two doses of either the BNT162b2 or mRNA-1273 vaccine that participants received. Their specific antigens are unknown. The sample was CD4+ T cells from PBMCs cultured with HCoV-NL63 spike peptides, taken after COVID-19 vaccination. These receptors originate from a human donor who received a COVID-19 vaccine.

The chain combines TRBV7-9 with TRBJ1-3, with TRBD1 matching over 7 bases. With V trimmed by 5 bases and J by 0 bases, 4 bases remained unmatched. CDR3 size: 15 residues. Germline CDR1 is SEHNR and CDR2 is FQNEAQ (reference sequence). In DNA form, the CDR3 reads TGTGCCAGCAGCATAGACAGGGACTCTGGAAACACCATATATTTT. This codes for CASSIDRDSGNTIYF.

The genes are TRBV29-1 and TRBJ2-7; TRBD2 might be the D (5 bases). With 4 bases removed from V and 3 bases from J, the gap between germline ends came to 7 bases. This CDR3 has 11 residues. CDR1 is SQVTM and CDR2 is ANQGSEA in the germline V gene. DNA for the CDR3: TGCAGCGTTGCGGGGATCTACGAGCAGTACTTC. It codes for CSVAGIYEQYF.

The chain recombines TRBV19 with TRBJ2-3, with D tentatively TRBD1 or TRBD2 (5 bases each). There are 16 residues in the CDR3. Germline lookup yields CDR1 LNHDA and CDR2 SQIVND (reference sequence). V was clipped by 6 bases and J by 0 bases, with 16 bases between them. The CDR3 loop reads CASSTTGALSTDTQYF. CDR3 coding DNA: TGTGCCAGTAGCACTACCGGGGCTTTAAGCACAGATACGCAGTATTTT.

The V call is TRBV2, the J call TRBJ1-3; D is perhaps TRBD1 (6 bases). V was cut by 6 bases and J by 2 bases, with 17 bases left in between. The CDR3 consists of 16 residues. Germline loops: CDR1 SNHLY, CDR2 FYNNEI. The CDR3 loop is CASRVAGGATGNTIYF. The CDR3 DNA sequence: TGTGCCAGCAGGGTCGCGGGGGGCGCTACTGGAAACACCATATATTTT.

V gene TRBV5-1 combines with J gene TRBJ1-2; TRBD1 might be the D (5 bases). This CDR3 contains 15 residues. Germline values: CDR1 SGHRS, CDR2 YFSETQ. V gave up 4 bases and J gave up 5 bases, with 18 bases separating them. This chain's CDR3 is CASSEGWGMAYGYTF. The CDR3 DNA is TGCGCCAGCAGCGAAGGTTGGGGCATGGCGTATGGCTACACCTTC.

The chain uses TRBV9 and TRBJ1-2, with 7 bases identical to TRBD1. V was pared by 4 bases and J by 4 bases, with 7 bases of the junction left unmatched. Germline V gene lookup returns CDR1 SGDLS and CDR2 YYNGEE. This CDR3 has 14 amino acids. In DNA form, the CDR3 reads TGTGCCAGCAGCCAAACACAGGGGTCCTATGGCTACACCTTC. This translates into CASSQTQGSYGYTF.

This rearrangement joins TRBV19 to TRBJ2-7; D is undetermined. The germline CDR1 and CDR2 sequences are LNHDA and SQIVND (reference sequence). CDR3 length: 15 amino acids. Trimming removed 1 base from V and 2 bases from J, with 12 bases in between. The CDR3 DNA reads TGTGCCAGTAGTATAGTGGGCAGACGTACCTACGAGCAGTACTTC. This encodes CASSIVGRRTYEQYF.

The chain recombines TRBV19 with TRBJ2-6; no definite D call. CDR1 is LNHDA, CDR2 SQIVND, per germline (reference sequence). The CDR3 has 16 amino acids. V dropped 6 bases and J dropped 0 bases, with 12 bases sitting between them. In DNA form, the CDR3 reads TGTGCCAGTAGCCCTCTCGACCGCTCTGGGGCCAACGTCCTGACTTTC. It encodes CASSPLDRSGANVLTF.

This clone has just a few counts. The rearrangement joins TRBV7-2 to TRBJ2-7; 12 bases agree with TRBD1. The CDR3 loop spans 14 amino acids. The V gene's germline CDR1 is SGHTA and CDR2 FQGNSA. V was pared by 6 bases and J by 5 bases, with 5 bases of the junction left unmatched. In DNA, the CDR3 is TGTGCCAGCAGGGGGGGACAGGGGGCCCACGAGCAGTACTTC. As protein: CASRGGQGAHEQYF.

The rearrangement links TRBV5-4 to TRBJ1-4; D gene uncertain. V dropped 0 bases and J dropped 5 bases, with 8 bases sitting between them. The CDR3 length is 14 residues. Germline CDR1 reads SGHNT; CDR2 reads YYREEE (reference sequence). CDR3 loop: CASSLAAKNEKLFF. CDR3 coding DNA: TGTGCCAGCAGCTTGGCCGCGAAGAATGAAAAACTGTTTTTT.

The chain couples TRBV30 to TRBJ1-1; D ambiguous. V was trimmed by 7 bases and J by 4 bases, leaving 10 bases between them. The CDR3 runs to 11 residues. Germline V gene lookup returns CDR1 GTSNPN and CDR2 SVGIG (reference sequence). In nucleotides, the CDR3 is TGTGCCTCCCCCCGAGGCACTGAAGCTTTCTTT. This gives the protein CASPRGTEAFF.

The chain couples TRBV6-5 to TRBJ2-7; 8 nucleotides align to TRBD1. CDR1 MNHEY and CDR2 SVGAGI come from the germline V gene. The V segment lost 11 bases and the J segment 3 bases; nucleotides outside the gene matches: 12. The CDR3 loop spans 14 amino acids. This CDR3 is CAGRTGPMGYEQYF. CDR3 bases: TGTGCCGGTCGGACAGGGCCGATGGGCTACGAGCAGTACTTC.

The chain employs TRBV9 and TRBJ2-3; D unresolved. V was cut by 0 bases and J by 4 bases, with 12 bases left in between. CDR1 is SGDLS and CDR2 is YYNGEE in the germline V gene. This CDR3 contains 15 residues. The CDR3 DNA sequence: TGTGCCAGCAGCGTAGGAAATCCTGGAGCAGATACGCAGTATTTT. Protein sequence: CASSVGNPGADTQYF.

This chain links TRBV20-1 with TRBJ1-6; maybe TRBD1 (5 bases). The CDR3 is 14 amino acids. Per germline, CDR1 DFQATT and CDR2 SNEGSKA (reference sequence). The germline V and J ends were trimmed by 3 bases and 9 bases, with 15 bases remaining between them. Here the CDR3 DNA reads TGCAGTGCTAGTCCGGGGCGTTTTGGTTCACCCCTCCACTTT. This sequence encodes CSASPGRFGSPLHF.

This clone was counted a few times. The chain joins TRBV9 to TRBJ2-3, with 7 bases identical to TRBD1. Germline CDR1 is SGDLS and CDR2 is YYNGEE. With V trimmed by 1 base and J by 1 base, 6 bases remained unmatched. The CDR3 runs to 16 residues. The CDR3 spells CASSVKGALGTDTQYF. The CDR3 nucleotides read TGTGCCAGCAGCGTAAAGGGGGCTCTTGGCACAGATACGCAGTATTTT.

The gene calls are TRBV10-3 and TRBJ2-7; 13 nucleotides align to TRBD2. The CDR3 runs 14 residues. With 6 bases clipped from V and 6 bases from J, the junction kept 5 bases outside the gene matches. Germline CDR1 reads ENHRY; CDR2 reads SYGVKD. In DNA, the CDR3 is TGTGCCATCAGCCCGGGACTAGCGGGGTCCGAGCAGTACTTC. It encodes CAISPGLAGSEQYF.

The V and J genes are TRBV10-3 and TRBJ1-1, with D maybe TRBD1 (6 bases). V was shortened by 6 bases and J by 2 bases, with 7 bases between the two germline ends. Germline V gene data show CDR1 as ENHRY and CDR2 as SYGVKD. The CDR3 has 12 residues. The CDR3 region is CAIRDSNTEAFF. The CDR3, as DNA: TGTGCCATCAGGGACAGTAACACTGAAGCTTTCTTT.

The chain is built from TRBV10-1 and TRBJ2-3; D not certain. The CDR3 totals 11 residues. With 7 bases removed from V and 5 bases from J, the gap between germline ends came to 7 bases. The germline V gene encodes CDR1 WNHNN and CDR2 SYGVQD (reference sequence). The CDR3, as DNA: TGCGCCAGCACCGAACAAGATACGCAGTATTTT. This sequence encodes CASTEQDTQYF.

About this clone: A read error may produce the germline difference seen at one junction end. V is TRBV7-7 and J is TRBJ2-2, with 7 bases fitting TRBD1. The CDR3 is made up of 15 amino acids. The germline V gene has CDR1 SSHAT and CDR2 FNYEAQ (reference sequence). The CDR3 sequence: CASSLQGGNTGELFF. In nucleotides, the CDR3 is TGTGCTAGCAGCCTACAAGGGGGCAACACCGGGGAGCTGTTTTTT.

In this sample, this clone is medium-sized. The sample contains more than one DNA sequence encoding this CDR3. V and J are TRBV30 and TRBJ1-2; the D gene is possibly TRBD1 (5 bases). V was clipped by 5 bases and J by 2 bases, with 9 bases between them. Germline lookup yields CDR1 GTSNPN and CDR2 SVGIG (reference sequence). This CDR3 spans 12 amino acids. The CDR3 here is CAWGAGNYGYTF. The CDR3 DNA is TGTGCCTGGGGGGCCGGCAACTATGGCTACACCTTC. The variable domain in full, with the rest retrieved from reference TRBV30 and TRBJ1-2, is SQTIHQWPATLVQPVGSPLSLECTVEGTSNPNLYWYRQAAGRGLQLLFYSVGIGQISSEVPQNLSASRPQDRQFILSSKKLLLSDSGFYLCAWGAGNYGYTFGSGTRLTVV.

This CDR3 reads CSVKPGPQYF. The CDR3 DNA follows: TGCAGCGTGAAGCCCGGTCCGCAGTATTTT. The rearrangement links TRBV29-1 to TRBJ2-3; no clear D. The V gene's germline CDR1 is SQVTM and CDR2 ANQGSEA. V was clipped by 6 bases and J by 10 bases, with 11 bases between them. The CDR3 extends over 10 amino acids.

This clone turned up a few times. The chain has TRBV5-7 and TRBJ1-2; D gene ambiguous. Being an ORF, TRBV5-7 has a function that is uncertain. The germline V and J ends were trimmed by 0 bases and 1 base, with 13 bases remaining between them. The length of the CDR3 is 16 residues. In DNA, the CDR3 is TGTGCCAGCAGCTTGGTTTTGGGCGGATTTAACTATGGCTACACCTTC. Translating it yields CASSLVLGGFNYGYTF.

The V and J genes are TRBV12-3 or TRBV12-4 and TRBJ2-7; D uncertain. The CDR3 covers 13 residues. The CDR3 coding sequence is TGTGCTTCCTCCCAGCTAGTCTCCTACGAGCAGTACTTC. It is translated as CASSQLVSYEQYF.

V and J are TRBV9 and TRBJ2-2, with 8 bases matching TRBD2. The ends lost 2 bases at V and 5 bases at J; junction bases unmatched: 2. CDR1 is SGDLS and CDR2 is YYNGEE in the germline V gene. This CDR3 has 14 amino acids. Here the CDR3 DNA reads TGTGCCAGCAGCGTTAGCGGGGATACCGGGGAGCTGTTTTTT. This translates into CASSVSGDTGELFF.

The chain combines TRBV6-5 with TRBJ1-6; D unresolved. Germline CDR1 MNHEY, CDR2 SVGAGI. V shed 6 bases and J shed 7 bases, with 10 bases lying between them. The CDR3 covers 13 residues. The CDR3 DNA follows: TGTGCCAGCAGGGCCGGTGGGAATTCACCCCTCCACTTT. Translating gives CASRAGGNSPLHF.